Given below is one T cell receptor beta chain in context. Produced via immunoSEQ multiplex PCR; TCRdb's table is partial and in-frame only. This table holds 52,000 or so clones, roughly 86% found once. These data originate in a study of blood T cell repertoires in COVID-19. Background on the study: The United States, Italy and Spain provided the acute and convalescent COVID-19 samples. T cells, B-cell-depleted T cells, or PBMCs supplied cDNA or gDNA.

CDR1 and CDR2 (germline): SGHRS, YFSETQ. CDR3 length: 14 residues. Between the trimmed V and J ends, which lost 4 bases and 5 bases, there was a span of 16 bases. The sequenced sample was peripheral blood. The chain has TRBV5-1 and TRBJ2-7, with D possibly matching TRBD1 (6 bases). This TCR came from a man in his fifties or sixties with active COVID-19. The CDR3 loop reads CASSAKSQGDEQYF. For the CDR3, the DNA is TGCGCCAGCAGCGCCAAATCACAGGGCGACGAGCAGTACTTC.